This entry concerns a single T cell receptor beta chain. The germline gives CDR1 MNHEY, CDR2 SVGEGT. CDR3 length: 15 residues. The V gene end was trimmed by 6 bases and the J gene end by 0 bases; junction bases not matched to a gene: 6. Original processing notes: Amplification from reference gene primers served as the basis for estimated nucleated cell counts. Method: immunoSEQ multiplex PCR; TCRdb's copy keeps in-frame clones and lacks some. That table supplies the V and J calls and clone size; D and trimming were determined from the DNA. The table shows 150,000 to 200,000 clones, with 75% to 85% occurring only once. This entry belongs to a study of blood T cell repertoires in COVID-19. The wider study: Donors in the United States, Italy and Spain gave samples during acute or convalescent COVID-19.

V gene TRBV6-2 or TRBV6-3 combines with J gene TRBJ2-3; 7 bases line up with TRBD2. The sequence was collected from a human donor in a cohort sampled during active COVID-19. Source material: peripheral blood. The CDR3 bases are TGTGCCAGCAGCCGAGCGGGGCCTAGCACAGATACGCAGTATTTT. It encodes CASSRAGPSTDTQYF.